A selection of T cell receptor beta chains follows, all from one sample in a study of T cell repertoires in ileal Crohn's disease. Profiling relied on immunoSEQ multiplex PCR, and the TCRdb table lists in-frame clones only, not all of them. The table lists fewer than 18,000 clones, approximately 80% of them singletons. The specimen was ileal tissue. These receptors originate from an adult with Crohn's disease. The CDR3 runs from the conserved cysteine through the conserved F or W. D genes are given only for firm matches. Clone sizes are given selectively: once, few, many, or a class where the clone is expanded.

>TRBV11-3|TRBJ2-3|few|TRBD2
TGTGCCAGCAGCACGGCGGGACTAGCGGGAGGGCCAGGAGATACGCAGTATTTT
CASSTAGLAGGPGDTQYF
>TRBV27|TRBJ2-2|NA|TRBD1
TGTGCCAGCAGTTTCCAGGGGGCCTGGACCGGGGAGCTGTTTTTT
CASSFQGAWTGELFF
>TRBV5-4|TRBJ2-1|NA|NA
TGTGCCAGCAGCTTGCCAGGATACAATGAGCAGTTCTTC
CASSLPGYNEQFF
>TRBV2|TRBJ1-2|NA|TRBD1
TGTGCCAGCAGTGATACAGGGGGCCCTCGAGGCTACACCTTC
CASSDTGGPRGYTF
>TRBV4-1|TRBJ2-2|NA|NA
TGCGCCAGCAGCCAAGATCTGGCAGTTTACACCGGGGAGCTGTTTTTT
CASSQDLAVYTGELFF
>TRBV7-2|TRBJ1-3|NA|NA
TGTGCCAGCAGCTTACGCCCTACCCCTGGAAACACCATATATTTT
CASSLRPTPGNTIYF
>TRBV11-2|TRBJ2-1|NA|NA
TGTGCCAGCAGCCCGCGGAATGAGCGGGTATGGGACAATGAGCAGTTCTTC
CASSPRNERVWDNEQFF
>TRBV5-1|TRBJ1-4|NA|TRBD1
TGCGCCAGCAGCCGGACAGGGGGCGGGGAAAAACTGTTTTTT
CASSRTGGGEKLFF
>TRBV6-6|TRBJ2-5|few|NA
TGTGCCAGCAGTTACTCGAGTGCTAAGGAGACCCAGTACTTC
CASSYSSAKETQYF
>TRBV5-6|TRBJ2-7|NA|NA
TGTGCCAGCAGCTGGGGTAGAGGGAGCGAGCAGTACTTC
CASSWGRGSEQYF
>TRBV7-8|TRBJ1-5|NA|TRBD1
TGTGCCAGCAGCCTCCCCGAAGGGGGCCGCGGTCAGCCCCAGCATTTT
CASSLPEGGRGQPQHF
>TRBV30|TRBJ2-3|NA|TRBD2
TGTGCCTGGAGTGGGACTAGCAGCCCAGATACGCAGTATTTT
CAWSGTSSPDTQYF
>TRBV5-1|TRBJ2-7|NA|NA
TGCGCCAGCAGGGACAGCACCTACGAGCAGTACTTC
CASRDSTYEQYF
>TRBV7-2|TRBJ2-2|NA|TRBD2
TGTGCCAGCAGCTTATGGGTAACTAGCGGGAGGAGAAACACCGGGGAGCTGTTTTTT
CASSLWVTSGRRNTGELFF
>TRBV7-7|TRBJ2-5|NA|TRBD2
TGTGCTAGCAGCTTACGGACTAGCGGGGGGGCGGCTGGAGAGACCCAGTACTTC
CASSLRTSGGAAGETQYF
>TRBV29-1|TRBJ2-5|NA|TRBD1
TGCAGCGGAGGTGAAAGGGGGCCCCAGTACTTC
CSGGERGPQYF
>TRBV11-1|TRBJ2-4|NA|NA
TGTGCCAGCAGCTCAAGGTCCCACCTCGGAGCAATTCAGTACTTC
CASSSRSHLGAIQYF
>TRBV5-6|TRBJ1-2|few|NA
TGTGCCAGCAGCTTGGGTACAGAGTCTAACTATGGCTACACCTTC
CASSLGTESNYGYTF
>TRBV6-5|TRBJ1-1|NA|NA
TGTGCCAGCTCGTGGTCTATGAACACTGAAGCTTTCTTT
CASSWSMNTEAFF
>TRBV9|TRBJ2-3|NA|TRBD2
TGTGCCAGCAGCCCTCACTATAGCGGGAGTTCCGCAGATACGCAGTATTTT
CASSPHYSGSSADTQYF
>TRBV19|TRBJ1-1|NA|TRBD1
TGTGCCAGTAGTATGAGGGGGCTCGAAGCTTTCTTT
CASSMRGLEAFF
>TRBV7-8|TRBJ2-5|NA|NA
TGTGCCAGCAGCCAACCCCGGGACTACCAAGAGACCCAGTACTTC
CASSQPRDYQETQYF
>TRBV5-6|TRBJ1-3|NA|NA
TGTGCCAGCAGCTCCCCTCTACTAGACAGGACCTACTCTGGAAACACCATATATTTT
CASSSPLLDRTYSGNTIYF
>TRBV19|TRBJ1-4|once|TRBD1
TGTGCCAGTAGTGACGGACAGGGAAAGCGGGAAAAACTGTTTTTT
CASSDGQGKREKLFF
>TRBV5-1|TRBJ2-6|once|NA
TGCGCCAGCAGCTTGTCAGGGGGGATTAGCTCTGGGGCCAACGTCCTGACTTTC
CASSLSGGISSGANVLTF
>TRBV7-3|TRBJ2-3|once|NA
TGTGCCAGCAGCTTACACCCCGGAGTCCCCCGGGTAGATATGCAGTATTTT
CASSLHPGVPRVDMQYF
>TRBV29-1|TRBJ2-1|NA|NA
TGCAGCGTGGAGAGGGGGGGATACAATGAGCAGTTCTTC
CSVERGGYNEQFF
>TRBV6-9|TRBJ1-1|NA|TRBD1
TGTGCCAGCAGTTCCCCGACAGGGATATTGAACACTGAAGCTTTCTTT
CASSSPTGILNTEAFF
>TRBV29-1|TRBJ1-2|once|NA
TGCAGCGTTGAAGATCTCAGGGATCGATATGGCTACACCTTC
CSVEDLRDRYGYTF
>TRBV6-5|TRBJ2-5|NA|NA
TGTGCCAGCAGTTACTGGGGCCGGGACTTGCAAGAGACCCAGTACTTC
CASSYWGRDLQETQYF
>TRBV5-6|TRBJ1-2|NA|NA
TGTGCCAGCAGCTTGTACAGGGTTGGCTACACCTTC
CASSLYRVGYTF
>TRBV29-1|TRBJ1-3|once|TRBD1
TGCAGCGTTGAGGGACAGGGGGTAGGAAACACCATATATTTT
CSVEGQGVGNTIYF
>TRBV5-4|TRBJ2-3|NA|TRBD2
TGTGCCAGCAGCCCTCGACTAGCGGGAGGGATCAGCACAGATACGCAGTATTTT
CASSPRLAGGISTDTQYF
>TRBV7-9|TRBJ2-3|few|NA
TGTGCCAGCAGCTTACTAGAAATCCCAGATACGCAGTATTTT
CASSLLEIPDTQYF
>TRBV10-3|TRBJ1-2|NA|NA
TGTGCCATCAGTAGGGAGGGAAACTATGGCTACACCTTC
CAISREGNYGYTF
>TRBV30|TRBJ2-2|few|TRBD2
TGTGCCTGGAGTGGGCTAGCGGGGACTAACACCGGGGAGCTGTTTTTT
CAWSGLAGTNTGELFF
>TRBV25-1|TRBJ2-7|NA|TRBD1
TGTGCCAGCAGTGAATCGACAGGGGGGGTCGAGCAGTACTTC
CASSESTGGVEQYF
>TRBV27|TRBJ1-2|NA|TRBD1
TGTGCCAGCAGTTTATCTCGCCGGGACAGGGATTTAGCGGGCTACGCCTTC
CASSLSRRDRDLAGYAF
>TRBV6-5|TRBJ1-1|NA|TRBD1
TGTGCCAGCAGTTACTGGCAGGGGGACACTGAAGCTTTCTTT
CASSYWQGDTEAFF
>TRBV6-5|TRBJ1-2|NA|TRBD1
TGTGCCAGCAGTTATAAGGGACAGGACCATAACTATGGCTACACCTTC
CASSYKGQDHNYGYTF
>TRBV7-2|TRBJ2-6|few|NA
TGTGCCAGCAGGCCCTGGGTAGCGGGGGCCAACGTCCTGACTTTC
CASRPWVAGANVLTF
>TRBV5-4|TRBJ2-3|NA|TRBD1
TGTGCCAGCAGCTCCCGACAGGGCTCGGACACAGATACGCAGTATTTT
CASSSRQGSDTDTQYF
>TRBV9|TRBJ2-3|NA|TRBD2
TGTGCCAGCAGCTTGCGTCGGGGGGGGACTACGCAGTATTTT
CASSLRRGGTTQYF
>TRBV18|TRBJ1-1|NA|TRBD1
TGTGCCAGCTCACACGGGACAGGGGGGAACACTGAAGCTTTCTTT
CASSHGTGGNTEAFF
>TRBV6-1|TRBJ1-1|NA|NA
TGTGCCAGCAGTGAAGATTGGGGCAGCAACACTGAAGCTTTCTTT
CASSEDWGSNTEAFF
>TRBV6-1|TRBJ2-7|NA|TRBD1
TGTGCCAGCAGTGCCCCCGCGACAGGGGTCGGAGAGCAGTACTTC
CASSAPATGVGEQYF
>TRBV7-6|TRBJ2-1|NA|NA
TGTGCCAGCAGCTTATGGGCGGGGGCTTCCTCCTACAATGAGCAGTTCTTC
CASSLWAGASSYNEQFF
>TRBV9|TRBJ1-5|NA|TRBD1
TGTGCCAGCAGCGGTGGGACAGGCCCTCAGCCCCAGCATTTT
CASSGGTGPQPQHF
>TRBV19|TRBJ2-4|NA|TRBD1
TGTGCCAGTAGCCCAACCAGGGACAGGGCGAGAGCCAAAAACATTCAGTACTTC
CASSPTRDRARAKNIQYF
>TRBV19|TRBJ1-3|once|NA
TGTGCCAGTAGCCCCCTGGGGCCCTCTGGAAACACCATATATTTT
CASSPLGPSGNTIYF